These T cell receptor beta chains were read from a single sample in a study of T cell repertoires in cytomegalovirus infection. These receptors' targets are unknown. TCRdb processed the reads anew with MiXCR; each CDR3 protein has one entry. Counted here are hundreds of thousands of distinct CDR3 sequences, around 32% occurring once; the ten biggest clones make up about 18%. The sample was cultured PBMCs, taken from culture after CMV antigen stimulation. Receptors originate from a human donor in good health (CMV status not recorded). Some clones in this sample may be carry-over from other donors' samples. The CDR3 runs from the conserved cysteine through the conserved F or W. The order of the fields is clone size, J gene, D gene, V gene, CDR3 protein, CDR3 DNA. A D gene is named only where the DNA matches it firmly. Clone size, where shown, is once, few, many, or a class for clones that have expanded.

>few|TRBJ2-3|NA|TRBV10-3
CAISDRPGDTQYF
TGTGCCATCAGTGACCGACCAGGAGATACGCAGTATTTT
>NA|TRBJ2-6|TRBD2|TRBV7-2
CASSLIPAGVSGANVLTF
TGTGCCAGCAGCTTAATCCCGGCGGGGGTCTCTGGGGCCAACGTCCTGACTTTC
>NA|TRBJ2-7|TRBD2|TRBV20-1
CSADPTSGGGGYEQYF
TGCAGTGCTGACCCGACTAGCGGGGGGGGTGGGTACGAGCAGTACTTC
>few|TRBJ1-1|NA|TRBV7-2
CASSLRRGTTEAFF
TGTGCCAGCAGCTTACGGAGGGGTACAACTGAAGCTTTCTTT
>few|TRBJ1-3|NA|TRBV7-6
CASSLAIGQGFSGNTIYF
TGTGCCAGCAGCTTAGCCATAGGGCAGGGCTTCTCTGGAAACACCATATATTTT
>NA|TRBJ1-1|NA|TRBV27
CASSLLNRPRPEAFF
TGTGCCAGCAGTTTATTAAACCGACCGCGCCCCGAAGCTTTCTTT
>NA|TRBJ2-3|TRBD2|TRBV20-1
CSARTSGGDTQYF
TGCAGTGCTAGGACTAGCGGGGGAGATACGCAGTATTTT
>few|TRBJ2-7|TRBD1|TRBV7-6
CASSSGQGVLYEQYF
TGTGCCAGCAGCTCAGGACAGGGTGTCTTATACGAGCAGTACTTC
>many|TRBJ2-3|TRBD1|TRBV7-2
CASSLGGQGWVDTQYF
TGTGCCAGCAGCTTGGGGGGACAGGGGTGGGTGGATACGCAGTATTTT
>NA|TRBJ2-3|TRBD2|TRBV7-9
CASRGLAGNFDTQYF
TGTGCCAGCAGAGGCCTAGCGGGAAATTTTGATACGCAGTATTTT
>many|TRBJ2-3|TRBD2|TRBV7-2
CASSLWPSGITDTQYF
TGTGCCAGCAGCTTATGGCCTAGCGGGATCACAGATACGCAGTATTTT
>NA|TRBJ1-4|NA|TRBV6-6
CASSSGAATNEKLFF
TGTGCCAGCAGTTCCGGGGCCGCAACTAATGAAAAACTGTTTTTT
>few|TRBJ2-3|NA|TRBV7-2
CASSLVSRGDTQYF
TGTGCCAGCAGCTTAGTTAGCCGGGGAGATACGCAGTATTTT
>few|TRBJ2-7|NA|TRBV19
CASSMGAVGIYEQYF
TGTGCCAGTAGTATGGGCGCAGTGGGGATCTACGAGCAGTACTTC
>few|TRBJ1-1|TRBD1|TRBV12-3/TRBV12-4
CASRGGQGAGTEAFF
TGTGCCAGCAGGGGAGGACAGGGGGCCGGCACTGAAGCTTTCTTT
>NA|TRBJ2-1|NA|TRBV19
CASSRQGGPNNEQFF
TGTGCCAGTAGTAGGCAGGGGGGCCCCAACAATGAGCAGTTCTTC
>NA|TRBJ1-4|NA|TRBV30
CAWSDRPNEKLFF
TGTGCCTGGAGCGACAGACCTAATGAAAAACTGTTTTTT
>NA|TRBJ1-1|TRBD1|TRBV7-9
CASSFSGTGAFEAFF
TGTGCCAGCAGCTTCTCCGGGACAGGGGCTTTTGAAGCTTTCTTT
>few|TRBJ2-7|TRBD1|TRBV4-2
CASSQGDRGSYEQYF
TGTGCCAGCAGCCAAGGTGACAGGGGGTCCTACGAGCAGTACTTC
>few|TRBJ1-1|NA|TRBV6-1
CASTLSSGYYTEAFF
TGTGCCAGCACCCTCTCATCGGGGTACTACACTGAAGCTTTCTTT